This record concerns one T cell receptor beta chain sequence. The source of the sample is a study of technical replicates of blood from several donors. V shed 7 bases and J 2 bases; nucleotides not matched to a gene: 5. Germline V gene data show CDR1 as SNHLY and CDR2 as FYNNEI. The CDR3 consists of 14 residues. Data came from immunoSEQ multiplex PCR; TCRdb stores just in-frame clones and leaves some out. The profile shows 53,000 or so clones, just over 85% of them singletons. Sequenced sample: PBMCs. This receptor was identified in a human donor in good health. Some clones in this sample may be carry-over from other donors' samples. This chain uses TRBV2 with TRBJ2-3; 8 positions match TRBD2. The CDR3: CASIFSGDTDTQYF. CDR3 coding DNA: TGTGCCAGCATATTTAGCGGGGACACAGATACGCAGTATTTT. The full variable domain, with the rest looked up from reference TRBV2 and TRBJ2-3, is EPEVTQTPSHQVTQMGQEVILRCVPISNHLYFYWYRQILGQKVEFLVSFYNNEISEKSEIFDDQFSVERPDGSNFTLKIRSTKLEDSAMYFCASIFSGDTDTQYFGPGTRLTVL.